This section outlines one T cell receptor beta chain sequence together with its context. Its antigen is unknown. The record has no base qualities; no much larger clone is one base away. The donors were healthy, HIV-negative adults with no recently reported acute infections or vaccinations. Every donor was a Caucasian adult living in Nashville, Tennessee, USA. CD4+ T cells were enriched by magnetic negative selection; naive cells were then positively selected on CD45RA, and the negative fraction formed the memory subset. Blood was collected by leukapheresis, and PBMCs were isolated by Ficoll-Histopaque density gradient centrifugation and then cryopreserved in liquid nitrogen vapor phase. Analytical flow cytometry was used to check the purity and quantity of every magnetically sorted T cell population. Each sorted fraction had its genomic DNA isolated and then quantified by UV absorbance on a Nanodrop 2000c.

This entry comes from a study of shared clonotypes between healthy human individuals (dated by TCRdb to 2020 to 2022). The study in broad terms: The cohort included three men and a couple of women between 18 and 49 years of age. For each donor, three plates each were used for CD4 naive and CD4 memory, two plates were used for CD8 naive, and one plate was used for CD8 memory. Leukapheresis yielded between about 0.85 and 9.5 billion PBMCs per donor. To estimate repertoire size and how much clonotype sharing occurs between individuals, the study deeply sequenced the blood TCR repertoires of five healthy adults. To increase sequencing depth and limit assay-specific biases, TCR repertoire library preparation and sequencing were carried out by different laboratories using diverse techniques.

CDR1 and CDR2 were assigned from the germline V gene (reference sequence) as SGHKS and YYEKEE. Taken from cysteine to phenylalanine, the CDR3 has 15 residues. The kept DNA is CDR3 alone, 45 bases in frame from the first base. V sheds 7 bases and J sheds 2 bases, leaving 17 bases between their ends. TCR CDR3 regions were amplified from genomic DNA by multiplex PCR using the deep immunoSEQ assay. Extracted genomic DNA from each cell subset was spread evenly across all wells of several immunoSEQ 96-well plates, with each plate serving as a replicate. For sorted subsets, each replicate PCR was loaded with approximately 0.2 ug genomic DNA, equivalent to about 30,000 T cell genomes. Purified libraries were measured with a Qubit 3.0 fluorometer, size-checked on a Bioanalyzer 2100, and measured again with the KAPA Library Quantification kit. Every immunoSEQ 96-well plate was sequenced on a separate single-read 150-cycle Illumina NextSeq 550 flow cell. The authors processed their data as follows. Because only junctional sequences without quality scores were contained in the immunoSEQ output, filtering matching that applied to full-length reads could not be performed. Sequences were annotated with PyIR, a Python wrapper for IgBLAST v1.9, using IMGT germline references to assign V/J genes and CDR3. Reads were filtered out if the reads had weak V/J assignments (E-value above 1e-6), no CDR3, stop codons, out-of-frame junctions, or ambiguous translated residues. V3J clonotypes were defined by identical inferred V gene, J gene, and CDR3 amino acid sequence. To compute the percentage overlap between repertoires, the number of shared unique clonotypes was divided by the size of the smaller repertoire. Repertoire richness was assessed with RTK rarefaction, the Chao1 estimator, and Recon v2.1 estimates of unobserved clonotypes. For all TCRbeta clonotypes obtained by the gDNA method from several donors, generation probabilities were computed with OLGA. The source is immuneACCESS, and TCRdb retained only in-frame sequences with V and J called. Part of the clones is not carried over; for the studies checked, unresolved V genes explain less than half of this, and the remainder is unexplained. That table is the source of V, J and clone size, and D and trimming were worked out from the DNA. This sample is represented by roughly 2.5 million clones; approximately 90% of them were singletons. Together, the top ten hold over 0.12% of the sample.

Results and caveats for the whole study, not just this receptor: Higher generation probabilities were observed for clonotypes shared by all four sorted-subset donors than for non-shared clonotypes. Sampling was restricted to blood, and TCR repertoires in tissues likely differ from the TCR repertoires found in blood. Pairwise subsampling led to the expectation that sequencing depth would affect the degree of clonotype sharing among donors. When four donors were compared, the shared fraction of clonotypes was around 4.6% for naive CD4, over 3% for naive CD8, 2% to 2.5% for memory CD4, and 0.4% for memory CD8. The small number of donors limited the genetic and exposure-history diversity represented. Estimated clonotype richness was generally larger for naive than for memory subsets. Rarefaction of sorted-subset datasets indicated incomplete sequencing despite the large sequencing depth.

This sequence originates from a man aged 18 to 29 in good health. The sequence links TRBV5-5 to TRBJ2-3; the D gene cannot be resolved reliably. Sequenced input: naive CD4+ T cells sorted from blood. This specimen's cell subset or site label, interpreted: CD45RA+ positively selected. The bases are TGTGCCAGCGGCCCCACAGATCGTCCCACAGATACGCAGTATTTT. This translates into CASGPTDRPTDTQYF.